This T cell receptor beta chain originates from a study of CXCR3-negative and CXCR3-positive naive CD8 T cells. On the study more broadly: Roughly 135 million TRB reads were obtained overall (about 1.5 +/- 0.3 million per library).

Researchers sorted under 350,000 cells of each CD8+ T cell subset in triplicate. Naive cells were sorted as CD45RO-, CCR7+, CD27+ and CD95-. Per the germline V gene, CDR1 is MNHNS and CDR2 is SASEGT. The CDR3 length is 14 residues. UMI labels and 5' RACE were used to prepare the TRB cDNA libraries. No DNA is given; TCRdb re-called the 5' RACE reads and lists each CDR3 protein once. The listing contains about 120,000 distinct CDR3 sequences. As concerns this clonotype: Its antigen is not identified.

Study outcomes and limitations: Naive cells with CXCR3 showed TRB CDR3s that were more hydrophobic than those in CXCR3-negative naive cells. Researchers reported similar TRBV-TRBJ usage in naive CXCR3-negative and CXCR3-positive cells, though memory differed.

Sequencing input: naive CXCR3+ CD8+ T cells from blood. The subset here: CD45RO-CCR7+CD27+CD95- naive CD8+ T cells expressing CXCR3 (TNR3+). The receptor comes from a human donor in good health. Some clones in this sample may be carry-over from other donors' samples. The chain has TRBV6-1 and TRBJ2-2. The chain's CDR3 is CASMMTSRGGELFF.